What follows describes a single TCR beta chain. As yet, its antigen is unknown. The data stem from a study of T cell repertoires in cytomegalovirus infection. Across the whole study: Both CMV infection and a matching HLA type were indicated by public TCR beta signatures. Findings and limits, study-wide: Frequencies of public TCR beta families were cumulated, and this identified carriers of CMV plus the relevant HLA.

TCRdb processed the reads anew with MiXCR; each CDR3 protein has one entry. The repertoire holds about 100,000 distinct CDR3 sequences, 20% to 30% seen once, with approximately 39% in the top ten. V gave up 5 bases and J gave up 5 bases, with 12 bases separating them. In germline, CDR1 is SGHVS, CDR2 FNYEAQ. The CDR3 length is 13 residues. The sequence was obtained from a human donor in good health (CMV status not recorded). Some clones in this sample may be carry-over from other donors' samples. Sample: CD8+ T cells from PBMCs. This chain connects TRBV7-6 to TRBJ1-1; possibly TRBD1 for D (5 bases). The CDR3 region has the DNA TGTGCCAGCAGCCTACTGGAGGGGACTGAAGCTTTCTTT. As protein: CASSLLEGTEAFF.